This T cell receptor (beta chain) is drawn from a study of T cells in localized non-small cell lung cancer. The study's findings and limits: Clonality of T cells reached its maximum in uninvolved adjacent lung, surpassing tumor. A raised T cell density in blood coincided with lengthier overall survival.

As to this clone: The antigen remains undetermined.

Profiled with immunoSEQ multiplex PCR; TCRdb holds only in-frame clones, not every one. The repertoire holds fewer than 45,000 clones, with around 83% as singletons. CDR3 size: 15 residues. V lost 2 bases to trimming and J lost 4 bases, with 15 bases between them. Germline CDR1 reads SGHNT; CDR2 reads YYREEE (reference sequence). This sequence joins TRBV5-4 and TRBJ2-5, with D perhaps TRBD1 or TRBD2 (5 bases each). The source was peripheral blood, collected before any cancer treatment. The sequence was obtained from a woman between 18 and 50 years old with stage III lung adenocarcinoma. Here the CDR3 DNA reads TGTGCCAGCAGCTTATATAGCCTCGGGGCAGAGACCCAGTACTTC. Its translation: CASSLYSLGAETQYF.